A single TCR beta chain is shown here with its context. Original processing notes: Estimates of nucleated cell counts were drawn from the amplification of reference gene primers. TCRdb's table, derived via immunoSEQ multiplex PCR, lists solely in-frame clones and lacks some. For V, J and clone size, that table is used; D and trimming come from the DNA. The sample holds 120,000 to 150,000 clones, approximately 82% seen once. These data belong to a study of blood T cell repertoires in COVID-19. Deletions cut 9 bases from V and 10 bases from J, with 18 bases between. Looked up from germline, CDR1 is MGHDK and CDR2 is SYGVNS. The CDR3 is 13 amino acids.

The origin of this receptor is a human donor with acute or convalescent COVID-19. The donor label of this sample is uncertain. This chain uses TRBV25-1 with TRBJ1-4; maybe TRBD1 (6 bases). Sample: peripheral blood. The CDR3 DNA reads TGTGCCAGTAGGGACACAACGAAGGGAAAACTGTTTTTT. This translates into CASRDTTKGKLFF.